These 27 T cell receptor beta chains came from one sample sequenced in a study of cytomegalovirus exposure and HLA in healthy donors. Primers for the PCR totalled 60 Vbeta and 13 Jbeta. The method was immunoSEQ multiplex PCR; TCRdb's version includes in-frame clones alone and lacks a portion of them. The repertoire holds 50,000 to 60,000 clones, with approximately 73% as singletons. Sequencing was performed on PBMCs. The source of these receptors is a man younger than 35 in good health and CMV-seronegative.

The genes are TRBV7-2 and TRBJ2-3; D call uncertain. The CDR3 extends over 11 amino acids. Per the germline V gene, CDR1 is SGHTA and CDR2 is FQGNSA. Trimming stripped 5 bases from V and 3 bases from J, with 3 bases between. The CDR3 coding sequence is TGTGCCAGCAGCCCTACAGATACGCAGTATTTT. This codes for CASSPTDTQYF.

The chain is built from TRBV10-3 and TRBJ2-6; 9 bases align to TRBD1. The CDR3 runs to 18 residues. Germline V gene lookup returns CDR1 ENHRY and CDR2 SYGVKD. V shed 8 bases, J shed 3 bases, and the junction held 14 bases outside the gene matches. CDR3 sequence reads: CAISGTGQGISGANVLTF. The DNA of the CDR3 is TGTGCCATCTCCGGAACGGGACAGGGAATAAGTGGGGCCAACGTCCTGACTTTC.

J is TRBJ2-7 and V is TRBV5-4, with 9 bases fitting TRBD1. Germline V CDR1 and CDR2: SGHNT, YYREEE (reference sequence). The V and J ends lost 2 bases and 0 bases, in that order; junction bases with no gene match: 3. The CDR3 extends over 15 amino acids. The CDR3 nucleotides are TGTGCCAGCAGCTTTCCGGGACAGGGCTCCTACGAGCAGTACTTC. This gives the protein CASSFPGQGSYEQYF.

The gene calls are TRBV7-2 and TRBJ2-1; D is undetermined. Trimming stripped 5 bases from V and 5 bases from J, with 7 bases between. Per germline, CDR1 SGHTA and CDR2 FQGNSA. The CDR3 spans 12 residues. CDR3 sequence reads: CASSILNNEQFF. CDR3 nucleotide sequence: TGTGCCAGCAGCATACTTAACAATGAGCAGTTCTTC.

This clone has a handful of counts. The gene calls are TRBV6-5 and TRBJ2-7; 8 positions agree with TRBD1. This CDR3 is built from 14 residues. Trimming removed 7 bases from V and 9 bases from J; junction bases left unmatched: 14. CDR1 MNHEY and CDR2 SVGAGI come from the germline V gene. The CDR3: CASNPGQVLGVQYF. As DNA, the CDR3 is TGTGCCAGCAACCCGGGACAGGTGTTGGGGGTGCAGTACTTC.

The genes are TRBV6-4 and TRBJ1-5, with TRBD1 matching over 8 bases. After removal of 4 bases from V and 0 bases from J, the junction contained 5 bases not matched to a gene. Germline V gene lookup returns CDR1 MRHNA and CDR2 SNTAGT. CDR3 size: 16 residues. Here the CDR3 reads CASSAQGGYSNQPQHF. Written as DNA, the CDR3 is TGTGCCAGCAGTGCACAGGGGGGTTATAGCAATCAGCCCCAGCATTTT.

This clone was recorded only once. This chain connects TRBV7-8 to TRBJ1-2; D ambiguous. This CDR3 is built from 13 residues. CDR1 and CDR2 (germline): SGHVS, FQNEAQ. Trimming took off 1 base at V and 6 bases at J, with 9 bases between the two ends. The CDR3 DNA is TGTGCCAGCAGCTTAGGGATTCTAGATGGCTACACCTTC. Amino acid sequence: CASSLGILDGYTF.

In this sample, this clone turned up once. The chain employs TRBV15 and TRBJ2-5; D perhaps matches TRBD1 (5 bases). V lost 0 bases to trimming and J lost 5 bases, with 13 bases between them. Germline V gives CDR1 LNHNV, CDR2 YYDKDF (reference sequence). There are 15 residues in the CDR3. CDR3 in DNA: TGTGCCACCAGCAGAGAGGGGCCTCAACGGGAGACCCAGTACTTC. Protein product: CATSREGPQRETQYF. Combining the CDR3 with reference TRBV15 and TRBJ2-5 gives the whole variable domain DAMVIQNPRYQVTQFGKPVTLSCSQTLNHNVMYWYQQKSSQAPKLLFHYYDKDFNNEADTPDNFQSRRPNTSFCFLDIRSPGLGDTAMYLCATSREGPQRETQYFGPGTRLLVL.

The V gene is TRBV6-4, the J gene TRBJ1-3; D not resolved. Trimming took 6 bases from V and 3 from J, leaving 21 bases between them. CDR3 size: 17 residues. Germline CDR1 and CDR2: MRHNA and SNTAGT. CDR3: CASRAPKWPGYGNTIYF. The CDR3 DNA is TGTGCCAGCAGGGCCCCGAAGTGGCCAGGATATGGAAACACCATATATTTT.

This clone was seen only a few times. This rearrangement joins TRBV7-2 to TRBJ2-2; 8 nucleotides match TRBD2. Trimming cost V 5 bases and J 5 bases; bases outside gene matches: 7. Per the germline V gene, CDR1 is SGHTA and CDR2 is FQGNSA. The CDR3 runs 15 residues. The CDR3 region has the DNA TGTGCCAGCAGCCCGCAGGGACTAGTTACCGGGGAGCTGTTTTTT. Amino acids: CASSPQGLVTGELFF.

The gene calls are TRBV6-5 and TRBJ1-6, with a weak D call TRBD1 (5 bases). V lost 5 bases and J 10 bases, leaving 18 bases between the germline ends. Germline CDR1 is MNHEY and CDR2 is SVGAGI. CDR3 length equals 15 residues. The CDR3 coding sequence is TGTGCCAGCAGTCAACAGCAGGGTTGGGGATCACCCCTCCACTTT. Translated, it gives CASSQQQGWGSPLHF.

The chain links TRBV28 to TRBJ1-1; D is undetermined. The CDR3 is made up of 14 amino acids. Between the trimmed V and J ends, which lost 5 bases and 1 base, there was a span of 11 bases. Germline V gene lookup returns CDR1 MDHEN and CDR2 SYDVKM. This CDR3 reads CASSIRYRNTEAFF. CDR3 DNA: TGTGCCAGCAGTATCCGTTATAGGAACACTGAAGCTTTCTTT.

CDR3 amino acids: CASSFSGHPTYEQYF. CDR3 nucleotides: TGTGCCAGCAGCTTTTCGGGACACCCAACCTACGAGCAGTACTTC. The chain carries TRBV7-2 and TRBJ2-7, with D tentatively TRBD1 (6 bases). Per germline, CDR1 SGHTA and CDR2 FQGNSA. The V and J ends lost 3 bases and 2 bases respectively, with 14 bases between them. This CDR3 region has 15 residues.

This clone showed up just once. CDR3 bases: TGTGCCAGCAGTGAGGGGGGGACCGGGGCTAGCGGAGAAGAGTATTTT. Its translation is CASSEGGTGASGEEYF. The chain uses TRBV2 and TRBJ2-3, with TRBD2 matching over 7 bases. This CDR3 has 16 residues. With 3 bases clipped from V and 13 bases from J, the junction kept 19 bases outside the gene matches. Germline V gene data show CDR1 as SNHLY and CDR2 as FYNNEI. Together with reference TRBV2 and TRBJ2-3, the CDR3 gives the full variable domain: EPEVTQTPSHQVTQMGQEVILRCVPISNHLYFYWYRQILGQKVEFLVSFYNNEISEKSEIFDDQFSVERPDGSNFTLKIRSTKLEDSAMYFCASSEGGTGASGEEYFGPGTRLTVL.

The CDR3 DNA sequence: TGTGCCAGCAGCTTAGCAGGGGGCGGCTATGAGCAGTTCTTC. Protein: CASSLAGGGYEQFF. This chain links TRBV13 with TRBJ2-1; 8 bases line up with TRBD1. After removal of 1 base from V and 8 bases from J, the junction contained 4 bases not matched to a gene. Germline V gene sequence: CDR1 PRHDT, CDR2 FYEKMQ (reference sequence). The CDR3 loop spans 14 amino acids.

The rearrangement joins TRBV6-5 to TRBJ2-5, with TRBD2 identical over 11 bases. CDR3 length: 15 amino acids. V trimming: 5 bases; J trimming: 1 base; junction bases outside the gene matches: 3. Germline V gene lookup returns CDR1 MNHEY and CDR2 SVGAGI. Written as DNA, the CDR3 is TGTGCCAGCAGTCGACTAGCGGGGATCCAAGAGACCCAGTACTTC. Amino acids: CASSRLAGIQETQYF.

V gene TRBV29-1 combines with J gene TRBJ2-3; 7 bases fit TRBD2. CDR1 is SQVTM, CDR2 ANQGSEA, per germline. Trimming at V came to 7 bases and at J to 5 bases, leaving 0 bases not matched to a gene. CDR3 size: 10 residues. CDR3 loop: CSGGGDTQYF. CDR3 nucleotide sequence: TGCAGCGGGGGGGGAGATACGCAGTATTTT.

The rearrangement joins TRBV19 to TRBJ2-2; 9 bases are a match to TRBD1. The CDR3 spans 15 residues. V gave up 3 bases and J gave up 9 bases; unmatched junction bases: 8. In germline, CDR1 is LNHDA, CDR2 SQIVND (reference sequence). The CDR3 DNA reads as TGTGCCAGTAGTATTTTACCTACAGGGGGCAGGGAGCTGTTTTTT. It encodes CASSILPTGGRELFF.

This chain uses TRBV7-2 with TRBJ2-3; TRBD2 is a possible D gene (6 bases). This CDR3 region has 14 residues. Trimming shortened V by 5 bases and J by 2 bases, and 11 bases separated the two germline ends. Germline V lookup: CDR1 SGHTA, CDR2 FQGNSA. CDR3 DNA sequence: TGTGCCAGCAGCCCTCGACTAGTCACAGATACGCAGTATTTT. Protein product: CASSPRLVTDTQYF.

This clone was observed a few times. This chain connects TRBV10-3 to TRBJ2-3, with D perhaps matching TRBD2 (5 bases). Trimming left V 6 bases short and J 1 base short, with 14 bases between. Germline V gene lookup returns CDR1 ENHRY and CDR2 SYGVKD. CDR3 size: 15 residues. CDR3 nucleotides: TGTGCCATCAGCTCTCTAGAGGAGGGCACAGATACGCAGTATTTT. Its protein is CAISSLEEGTDTQYF.

The rearrangement links TRBV7-2 to TRBJ2-7; the D is unclear. The CDR3 has 13 amino acids. Trimming shortened V by 5 bases and J by 3 bases, and 11 bases separated the two germline ends. The germline V gene encodes CDR1 SGHTA and CDR2 FQGNSA. The chain's CDR3 is CASSLSKNYEQYF. In nucleotides, the CDR3 is TGTGCCAGCAGCCTATCTAAAAACTACGAGCAGTACTTC.

The chain recombines TRBV20-1 with TRBJ2-7; D unresolved. This CDR3 is built from 11 residues. From germline, CDR1 is DFQATT and CDR2 SNEGSKA (reference sequence). V shed 5 bases and J shed 4 bases, with 9 bases lying between them. CDR3 coding DNA: TGCAGTGCTCCGTTTACTTACGAGCAGTACTTC. Its protein is CSAPFTYEQYF.

The table lists this clone with a few counts. The chain carries TRBV13 and TRBJ2-2; TRBD1 matches at 8 bases. The CDR3 covers 17 residues. Germline-derived CDR1 and CDR2 are PRHDT and FYEKMQ (reference sequence). The V gene end was trimmed by 4 bases and the J gene end by 8 bases; junction bases not matched to a gene: 15. CDR3 in amino acids: CASSWGARGLLPGELFF. CDR3 nucleotide sequence: TGTGCCAGCAGCTGGGGGGCCAGGGGGCTGCTTCCGGGGGAGCTGTTTTTT.

V and J are TRBV29-1 and TRBJ2-7, with D unresolved. This CDR3 region has 11 residues. Per the germline V gene, CDR1 is SQVTM and CDR2 is ANQGSEA. Trimming removed 2 bases at V and 9 bases at J, with 11 bases between. The CDR3 DNA reads TGCAGCGTTGAATTTTCTAGATGGCAGTACTTC. Translation: CSVEFSRWQYF.

This clone has a handful of counts. The V and J genes are TRBV7-8 and TRBJ2-5; TRBD2 aligns across 8 bases. The germline V gene encodes CDR1 SGHVS and CDR2 FQNEAQ. J gave up 5 bases and V 1 base, and 9 bases lay outside the gene matches. The CDR3 is made up of 16 amino acids. The CDR3 here is CASSLGSAGARETQYF. The CDR3 DNA follows: TGTGCCAGCAGCTTAGGGTCAGCGGGGGCGCGGGAGACCCAGTACTTC.

The rearrangement links TRBV7-2 to TRBJ2-2; 7 bases are shared with TRBD1. V shed 5 bases and J 3 bases; nucleotides not matched to a gene: 6. The CDR3 loop spans 15 amino acids. Germline V gives CDR1 SGHTA, CDR2 FQGNSA. CDR3 DNA sequence: TGTGCCAGCAGCCCGACAGGGTTTGACACCGGGGAGCTGTTTTTT. This codes for CASSPTGFDTGELFF. Looking up the rest from reference TRBV7-2 and TRBJ2-2 gives the full variable domain: GAGVSQSPSNKVTEKGKDVELRCDPISGHTALYWYRQSLGQGLEFLIYFQGNSAPDKSGLPSDRFSAERTGGSVSTLTIQRTQQEDSAVYLCASSPTGFDTGELFFGEGSRLTVL.

The V call is TRBV5-6, the J call TRBJ2-7, with 8 bases lining up with TRBD2. The J segment lost 5 bases and the V segment lost 4 bases, leaving 2 bases of the junction unmatched. Germline V gives CDR1 SGHDT, CDR2 YYEEEE. This CDR3 region has 12 residues. The CDR3 nucleotides are TGTGCCAGCAGCGAACTAGCGGACGAGCAGTACTTC. Translating it yields CASSELADEQYF.